This TCR beta chain was captured in a study of T-cell reconstitution after alpha-beta-depleted transplantation in children. General study points: From surviving recipient T cells and thymic progenitors came the high day-60 TCRbeta diversity observed in some patients. T-cell counts and diversity were attributed mostly to newly produced T cells one year after transplant.

This clonotype was counted at least ten times. Its specificity is not known. The germline CDR1 and CDR2 sequences are KGHSH and LQKENI. The CDR3 runs 12 residues. The V end was cut by 3 bases, the J end by 4 bases, with 7 bases between. During its preparation, the TCRbeta library received unique molecular identifiers. Using its own MiXCR run on the PCR reads, TCRdb lists one record per CDR3 protein. The sample lists around 300,000 distinct CDR3 sequences; around 10% were seen once. The source was peripheral blood, collected 180 days after TCRalphabeta/CD19-depleted stem cell transplant. The clonotype comes from a male patient aged 2-15 years who had a stem cell transplant for chronic granulomatous disease, so the T cells may come from the graft donor. The J gene is TRBJ2-7, the V gene TRBV18; D possibly corresponds to TRBD1 (6 bases). For the CDR3, the DNA is TGTGCCAGCTCACCCGGACAGTACGAGCAGTACTTC. This encodes CASSPGQYEQYF.